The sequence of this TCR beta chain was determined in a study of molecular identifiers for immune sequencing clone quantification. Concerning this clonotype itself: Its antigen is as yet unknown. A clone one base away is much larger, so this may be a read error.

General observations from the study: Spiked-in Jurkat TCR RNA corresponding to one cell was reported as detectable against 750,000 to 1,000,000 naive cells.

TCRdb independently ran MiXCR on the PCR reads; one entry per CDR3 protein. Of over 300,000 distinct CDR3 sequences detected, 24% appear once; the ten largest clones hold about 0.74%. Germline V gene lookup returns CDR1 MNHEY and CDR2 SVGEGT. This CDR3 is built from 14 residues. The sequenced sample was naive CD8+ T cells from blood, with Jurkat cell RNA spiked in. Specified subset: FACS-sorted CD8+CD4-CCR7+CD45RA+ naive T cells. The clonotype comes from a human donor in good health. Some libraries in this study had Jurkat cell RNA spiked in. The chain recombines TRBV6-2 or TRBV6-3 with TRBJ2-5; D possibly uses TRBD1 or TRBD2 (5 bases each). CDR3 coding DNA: TGTGCCCGCAGTACGGGGACGCTGAAAGAGACCCAGTACTTC. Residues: CARSTGTLKETQYF.